Shown below are 31 T cell receptor beta chains from a single sample sequenced in a study of T cells after yellow fever vaccination. TCRdb reprocessed the 5' RACE reads with MiXCR, giving one entry per CDR3 protein. The table shows fewer than 150,000 distinct CDR3 sequences, with 7.7% occurring only once. The material sequenced was CD4+ T cells sorted from PBMCs, taken 5 days after the yellow fever booster vaccination. Receptor source: a man under 40 who received the YFV17D yellow fever vaccine.

There are many counts of this clonotype. V gene TRBV29-1 combines with J gene TRBJ2-3; D remains ambiguous. CDR3 length equals 14 residues. Trimming took off 4 bases at V and 2 bases at J, with 13 bases between the two ends. Per the germline V gene, CDR1 is SQVTM and CDR2 is ANQGSEA. CDR3 sequence: CSVGDYEDTDTQYF. The CDR3 DNA sequence: TGCAGCGTTGGTGATTATGAAGACACAGATACGCAGTATTTT.

The table lists this clonotype with many counts. The chain couples TRBV5-1 to TRBJ1-1; D perhaps matches TRBD1 (5 bases). The CDR3 extends over 13 amino acids. Trimming pared 0 bases from V and 5 bases from J, leaving 8 bases between. Germline V gives CDR1 SGHRS, CDR2 YFSETQ. As DNA, the CDR3 is TGCGCCAGCAGCTTGGTAGGGGTGACTGAAGCTTTCTTT. Translation: CASSLVGVTEAFF. Filled out from reference TRBV5-1 and TRBJ1-1, the complete variable domain reads KAGVTQTPRYLIKTRGQQVTLSCSPISGHRSVSWYQQTPGQGLQFLFEYFSETQRNKGNFPGRFSGRQFSNSRSEMNVSTLELGDSALYLCASSLVGVTEAFFGQGTRLTVV.

In its sample, this clonotype was seen many times. The rearrangement joins TRBV7-7 to TRBJ2-1; tentatively, D is TRBD1 (6 bases). The CDR3 contains 13 residues. Germline V gene sequence: CDR1 SSHAT, CDR2 FNYEAQ (reference sequence). V shed 5 bases and J shed 5 bases, with 10 bases lying between them. The CDR3: CASSTGQNNEQFF. The DNA of the CDR3 is TGTGCCAGCAGCACCGGACAGAACAATGAGCAGTTCTTC. The complete variable domain, with remaining parts taken from reference TRBV7-7 and TRBJ2-1, reads GAGVSQSPRYKVTKRGQDVTLRCDPISSHATLYWYQQALGQGPEFLTYFNYEAQPDKSGLPSDRFSAERPEGSISTLTIQRTEQRDSAMYRCASSTGQNNEQFFGPGTRLTVL.

This clonotype has more than one count but fewer than ten. V gene TRBV20-1 combines with J gene TRBJ1-1, with 7 bases fitting TRBD1. V gave up 0 bases and J gave up 10 bases; unmatched junction bases: 11. The germline gives CDR1 DFQATT, CDR2 SNEGSKA (reference sequence). This CDR3 region has 14 residues. The CDR3 DNA sequence: TGCAGTGCTAGAGAGCCGACAGGGAGGACAGGAGCTTTCTTT. It translates to CSAREPTGRTGAFF.

This clonotype came up many times. The V call is TRBV12-3 or TRBV12-4, the J call TRBJ2-1; the match to TRBD2 covers 8 bases. The CDR3 totals 14 residues. Unmatched junction bases numbered 8, after V lost 3 bases and J lost 10 bases. The CDR3 is CASSFTTGLAEQFF. CDR3 nucleotide sequence: TGTGCCAGCAGTTTCACTACCGGACTAGCCGAGCAGTTCTTC.

This clonotype was seen ten or more times. The chain joins TRBV18 to TRBJ2-3; no clear D gene. Deletions cut 5 bases from V and 0 bases from J, with 9 bases between. CDR1 and CDR2 (germline): KGHSH, LQKENI. The CDR3 is 14 residues long. The CDR3: CASSVAASTDTQYF. CDR3 sequence (DNA): TGTGCCAGCTCAGTTGCGGCTAGCACAGATACGCAGTATTTT.

The table lists this clonotype with a few counts. The CDR3 spells CASSSQQGTIQPQHF. The CDR3, as DNA: TGTGCCAGCAGCTCCCAGCAGGGTACGATTCAGCCCCAGCATTTT. This sequence joins TRBV7-2 and TRBJ1-5; possible D gene TRBD1, 5 bases. The V and J ends lost 4 bases and 6 bases respectively, with 16 bases between them. The CDR3 runs 15 residues. Germline V gives CDR1 SGHTA, CDR2 FQGNSA.

This clonotype was counted at least ten times. CDR3 nucleotides: TGCAGTGCTAGAGATCTCCCGGGCGGGGGCTACACCTTC. It translates to CSARDLPGGGYTF. V gene TRBV20-1 combines with J gene TRBJ1-2, with D unclear. Germline V gene lookup returns CDR1 DFQATT and CDR2 SNEGSKA (reference sequence). V dropped 0 bases and J dropped 8 bases, with 13 bases sitting between them. There are 13 residues in the CDR3.

The chain is built from TRBV5-4 and TRBJ2-3; 9 nucleotides align to TRBD2. Germline assignment: CDR1 SGHNT and CDR2 YYREEE (reference sequence). The J segment lost 2 bases and the V segment lost 0 bases, leaving 4 bases of the junction unmatched. The CDR3 extends over 16 amino acids. The CDR3 sequence: CASSLELAGTTDTQYF. The DNA for the CDR3 is TGTGCCAGCAGCTTGGAGCTAGCGGGAACCACAGATACGCAGTATTTT.

This clonotype appeared a few times. The V call is TRBV14, the J call TRBJ2-1, with 14 nucleotides matching TRBD2. J lost 8 bases, V lost 4 bases, and 4 bases had no gene match. This CDR3 comprises 15 residues. The V gene's germline CDR1 is SGHDN and CDR2 FVKESK. CDR3 sequence (DNA): TGTGCCAGCAGCCGACTAGCGGGAGGGCCCGATGAGCAGTTCTTC. This sequence encodes CASSRLAGGPDEQFF.

This clonotype was recorded at least ten times. The chain is built from TRBV14 and TRBJ2-2; D tentatively reads TRBD1 or TRBD2 (6 bases each). V was clipped by 2 bases and J by 4 bases, with 17 bases between them. This CDR3 has 17 residues. Germline V CDR1 and CDR2: SGHDN, FVKESK. The chain's CDR3 is CASSQFRRGQTTGELFF. As DNA, the CDR3 is TGTGCCAGCAGCCAATTCCGCCGGGGGCAAACCACCGGGGAGCTGTTTTTT.

The chain links TRBV7-9 to TRBJ2-5, with D unresolved. Trimming shortened V by 5 bases and J by 5 bases, and 12 bases separated the two germline ends. The CDR3 extends over 13 amino acids. CDR1 and CDR2 from the germline V gene are SEHNR and FQNEAQ (reference sequence). CDR3 sequence reads: CASSLDGAETQYF. In nucleotides, the CDR3 is TGTGCCAGCAGCCTAGATGGAGCCGAGACCCAGTACTTC.

This clonotype appeared many times. The V and J genes are TRBV5-1 and TRBJ1-2; unclear D gene. Trimming stripped 0 bases from V and 3 bases from J, with 15 bases between. Per germline, CDR1 SGHRS and CDR2 YFSETQ. CDR3 size: 16 residues. The CDR3 DNA follows: TGCGCCAGCAGCTTGGCCCCGGGGTTGGCTTACTATGGCTACACCTTC. This translates into CASSLAPGLAYYGYTF.

Note on this clonotype: A clone one base away is much larger, so this may be a read error. The V gene is TRBV6-1, the J gene TRBJ2-7, with D tentatively TRBD1 (5 bases). V lost 7 bases and J 3 bases, leaving 13 bases between the germline ends. The CDR3 extends over 13 amino acids. Germline-derived CDR1 and CDR2 are MNHNS and SASEGT. CDR3 protein: CASTHRTYYEQYF. CDR3 DNA: TGTGCCAGCACCCACAGGACCTACTACGAGCAGTACTTC.

This clonotype was detected ten times or more. The chain carries TRBV6-5 and TRBJ2-4; TRBD1 is a possible D gene (5 bases). Germline V gene sequence: CDR1 MNHEY, CDR2 SVGAGI. The CDR3 extends over 17 amino acids. V was pared by 4 bases and J by 0 bases, with 16 bases between. Written as DNA, the CDR3 is TGTGCCAGCAGTTCCCCGTGGACACAACTAGCCAAAAACATTCAGTACTTC. Translated, it gives CASSSPWTQLAKNIQYF.

This clonotype appeared many times. The gene calls are TRBV10-2 and TRBJ2-7; the D gene is possibly TRBD2 (5 bases). V lost 5 bases and J 2 bases, leaving 10 bases between the germline ends. Germline V gene sequence: CDR1 WSHSY, CDR2 SAAADI. The CDR3 has 13 residues. CDR3 bases: TGCGCCAGCAGTCGGACTTATACCTACGAGCAGTACTTC. It translates to CASSRTYTYEQYF.

This clonotype was seen repeatedly, ten times or more. The chain uses TRBV28 and TRBJ2-2; no reliable D call. Germline CDR1 MDHEN, CDR2 SYDVKM. V was pared by 7 bases and J by 5 bases, with 8 bases between. The CDR3 is 12 amino acids. CDR3 DNA sequence: TGTGCCAGCACGAAGTGGACCGGGGAGCTGTTTTTT. Protein sequence: CASTKWTGELFF.

This clonotype came up a few times. V gene TRBV20-1 combines with J gene TRBJ1-1; no reliable D call. Trimming shortened V by 0 bases and J by 10 bases, and 21 bases separated the two germline ends. The germline V gene has CDR1 DFQATT and CDR2 SNEGSKA (reference sequence). This CDR3 spans 15 amino acids. Here the CDR3 reads CSARDGGHPSLVAFF. The CDR3 nucleotides are TGCAGTGCTAGAGATGGAGGGCACCCGTCGCTGGTAGCTTTCTTT.

For this clonotype: This may come from a read error, since a much larger clone is one base off. This sequence joins TRBV7-2 and TRBJ2-7; perhaps TRBD2 as D (5 bases). Germline V gives CDR1 SGHTA, CDR2 FQGNSA. This CDR3 is 14 amino acids long. CDR3 amino acids: CAGSQDWQSYEQYF. The CDR3 nucleotides read TGTGCCGGCAGCCAGGACTGGCAGTCCTACGAGCAGTACTTC.

This clonotype has ten or more counts. The CDR3 protein is CASSSIKRDTQYF. The CDR3, as DNA: TGTGCCAGCAGCTCAATAAAGAGGGATACGCAGTATTTT. The chain is built from TRBV7-8 and TRBJ2-3; D remains ambiguous. Trimming removed 4 bases from V and 6 bases from J, with 11 bases in between. Looked up from germline, CDR1 is SGHVS and CDR2 is FQNEAQ. The CDR3 runs to 13 residues.

This clonotype was seen at least ten times. This sequence joins TRBV20-1 and TRBJ1-5; D gene ambiguous. V lost 3 bases and J lost 7, with 10 bases in between. Germline V CDR1 and CDR2: DFQATT, SNEGSKA (reference sequence). This CDR3 is built from 12 residues. As DNA, the CDR3 is TGCAGTGCTAGTTCGGGGAGCCAGCCCCAGCATTTT. This encodes CSASSGSQPQHF.

This clonotype was observed many times. The chain uses TRBV11-2 and TRBJ2-7; 12 bases are shared with TRBD2. CDR1 is SGHAT, CDR2 FQNNGV, per germline. V gave up 6 bases and J gave up 7 bases; unmatched junction bases: 22. The CDR3 length is 19 residues. This CDR3 is CASSSGRATSGSYLGEQYF. As DNA, the CDR3 is TGTGCCAGCAGTTCTGGGAGGGCGACTAGCGGGAGTTATCTGGGAGAGCAGTACTTC.

The table lists this clonotype with many counts. The rearrangement uses TRBV7-2 and TRBJ2-1; TRBD1 agrees at 9 bases. Germline V lookup: CDR1 SGHTA, CDR2 FQGNSA. V was pared by 1 base and J by 8 bases, with 6 bases of the junction left unmatched. CDR3 size: 15 residues. The CDR3 loop is CASSLGRQGVHEQFF. The CDR3, as DNA: TGTGCCAGCAGCTTAGGAAGACAGGGGGTACATGAGCAGTTCTTC.

The table lists this clonotype with many counts. V gene TRBV5-5 combines with J gene TRBJ2-4; 9 bases agree with TRBD1. The CDR3 covers 15 residues. Per the germline V gene, CDR1 is SGHKS and CDR2 is YYEKEE (reference sequence). The V gene end was trimmed by 4 bases and the J gene end by 6 bases; junction bases not matched to a gene: 8. CDR3 nucleotide sequence: TGTGCCAGCAGCCAAGGACAGGGGAGGGCAAACATTCAGTACTTC. It specifies CASSQGQGRANIQYF.

The J gene is TRBJ2-3, the V gene TRBV20-1; D is perhaps TRBD1 (6 bases). Trimming pared 1 base from V and 0 bases from J, leaving 14 bases between. The germline V gene encodes CDR1 DFQATT and CDR2 SNEGSKA (reference sequence). This CDR3 has 16 amino acids. The CDR3, as DNA: TGCAGTGCTAGAGGGACAGAGTACACTAGCACAGATACGCAGTATTTT. Its protein is CSARGTEYTSTDTQYF.

This clonotype has ten or more counts. This chain links TRBV7-2 with TRBJ2-7; 7 positions match TRBD1. V dropped 0 bases and J dropped 2; count of bases not matched to a gene: 1. The CDR3 length is 14 residues. Germline CDR1 and CDR2: SGHTA and FQGNSA. The CDR3 bases are TGTGCCAGCAGCTTAGCAAGGGGGCCCTACGAGCAGTACTTC. It specifies CASSLARGPYEQYF. The full variable domain, with the rest looked up from reference TRBV7-2 and TRBJ2-7, is GAGVSQSPSNKVTEKGKDVELRCDPISGHTALYWYRQSLGQGLEFLIYFQGNSAPDKSGLPSDRFSAERTGGSVSTLTIQRTQQEDSAVYLCASSLARGPYEQYFGPGTRLTVT.

There are many counts of this clonotype. This chain joins TRBV6-2 or TRBV6-3 and TRBJ1-4, with no clear D. The CDR3 consists of 14 residues. Germline V gives CDR1 MNHEY, CDR2 SVGEGT. Trimming pared 0 bases from V and 6 bases from J, leaving 8 bases between. The CDR3 loop is CASSYSTRDEKLFF. The CDR3 DNA reads as TGTGCCAGCAGTTACTCGACGCGTGATGAAAAACTGTTTTTT.

A few counts support this clonotype. This sequence joins TRBV20-1 and TRBJ2-3; 11 nucleotides agree with TRBD2. Germline CDR1 reads DFQATT; CDR2 reads SNEGSKA (reference sequence). CDR3 length equals 17 residues. J gave up 5 bases and V 6 bases, and 16 bases lay outside the gene matches. DNA of the CDR3: TGCAGTGCCGAGAGGTTAGCGGGAGGGCCGGCAGGAGATACGCAGTATTTT. Amino acids: CSAERLAGGPAGDTQYF.

This clonotype was counted at least ten times. This rearrangement joins TRBV5-1 to TRBJ2-3; 7 bases fit TRBD2. J lost 2 bases, V lost 1 base, and 7 bases had no gene match. Germline CDR1 reads SGHRS; CDR2 reads YFSETQ. This CDR3 region has 16 residues. This chain's CDR3 is CASSLFGGGNTDTQYF. The CDR3 DNA reads TGCGCCAGCAGCTTGTTTGGGGGAGGGAACACAGATACGCAGTATTTT.

V usage is TRBV6-5 and J usage is TRBJ2-3; maybe TRBD1 (7 bases). Germline CDR1 MNHEY, CDR2 SVGAGI. V gave up 1 base and J gave up 5 bases, with 10 bases separating them. This CDR3 is 14 amino acids long. The CDR3 sequence: CASSYYRGGDTQYF. The DNA for the CDR3 is TGTGCCAGCAGTTACTACAGGGGAGGAGATACGCAGTATTTT.

The table lists this clonotype with many counts. The J gene is TRBJ2-1, the V gene TRBV11-2; TRBD2 is a possible D gene (5 bases). This CDR3 comprises 18 residues. V dropped 3 bases and J dropped 4 bases, with 22 bases sitting between them. Germline V lookup: CDR1 SGHAT, CDR2 FQNNGV. As DNA, the CDR3 is TGTGCCAGCAGCTTCCCTCTAAAAGAGCGGAAACTTTACAATGAGCAGTTCTTC. It is translated as CASSFPLKERKLYNEQFF.